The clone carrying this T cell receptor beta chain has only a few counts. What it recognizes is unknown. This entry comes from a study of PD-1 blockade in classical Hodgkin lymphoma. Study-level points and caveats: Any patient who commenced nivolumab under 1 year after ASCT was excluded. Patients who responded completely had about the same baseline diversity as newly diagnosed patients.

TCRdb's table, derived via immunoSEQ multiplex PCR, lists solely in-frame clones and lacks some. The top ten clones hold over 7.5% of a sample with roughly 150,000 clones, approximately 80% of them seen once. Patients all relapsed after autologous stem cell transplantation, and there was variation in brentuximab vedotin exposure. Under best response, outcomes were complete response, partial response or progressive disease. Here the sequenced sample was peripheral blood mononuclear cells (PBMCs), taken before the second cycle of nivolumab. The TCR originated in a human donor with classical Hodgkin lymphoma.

The CDR3, as DNA: TGCGCCAGCAGTCAATCCCTTGGGTTCAATCAGCCCCAGCATTTT. The encoded protein is CASSQSLGFNQPQHF. The chain is built from TRBV23-1 and TRBJ1-5, with unresolved D. TRBV23-1 is flagged as an ORF with uncertain function. This CDR3 is built from 15 residues. Trimming shortened V by 0 bases and J by 3 bases, and 9 bases separated the two germline ends.